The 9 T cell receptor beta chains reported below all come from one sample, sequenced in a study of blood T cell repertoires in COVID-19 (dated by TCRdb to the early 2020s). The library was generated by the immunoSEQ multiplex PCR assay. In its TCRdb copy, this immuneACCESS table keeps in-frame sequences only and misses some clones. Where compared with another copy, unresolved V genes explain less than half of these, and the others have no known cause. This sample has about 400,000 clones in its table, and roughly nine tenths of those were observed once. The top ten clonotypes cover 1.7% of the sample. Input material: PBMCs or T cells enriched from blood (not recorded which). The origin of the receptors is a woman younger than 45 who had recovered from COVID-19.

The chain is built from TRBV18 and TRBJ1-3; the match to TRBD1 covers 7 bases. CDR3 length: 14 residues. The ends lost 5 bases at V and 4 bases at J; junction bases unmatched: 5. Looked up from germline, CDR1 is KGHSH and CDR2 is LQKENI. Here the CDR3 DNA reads TGTGCCAGCTCATCCAGGGGGAACGGAAACACCATATATTTT. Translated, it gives CASSSRGNGNTIYF.

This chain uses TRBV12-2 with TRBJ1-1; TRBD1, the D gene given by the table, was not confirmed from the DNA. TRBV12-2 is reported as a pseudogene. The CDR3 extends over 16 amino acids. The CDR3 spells CASRLAWWQENTEAFF. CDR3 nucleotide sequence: TGTGCAAGTCGCTTAGCGTGGTGGCAGGAGAACACTGAAGCTTTCTTT.

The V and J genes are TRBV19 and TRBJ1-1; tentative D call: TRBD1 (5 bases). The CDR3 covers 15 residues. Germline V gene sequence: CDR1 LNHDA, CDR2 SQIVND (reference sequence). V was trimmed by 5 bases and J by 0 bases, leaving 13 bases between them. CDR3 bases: TGTGCCAGTAGTCTCCGGGGACTCCTGAACACTGAAGCTTTCTTT. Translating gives CASSLRGLLNTEAFF.

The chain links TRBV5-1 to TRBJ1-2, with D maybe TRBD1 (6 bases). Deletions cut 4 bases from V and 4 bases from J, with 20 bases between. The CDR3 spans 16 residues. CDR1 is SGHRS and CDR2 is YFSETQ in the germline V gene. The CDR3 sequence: CASSPPQGNRGYGYTF. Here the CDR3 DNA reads TGCGCCAGCAGCCCGCCACAGGGTAATCGTGGCTATGGCTACACCTTC.

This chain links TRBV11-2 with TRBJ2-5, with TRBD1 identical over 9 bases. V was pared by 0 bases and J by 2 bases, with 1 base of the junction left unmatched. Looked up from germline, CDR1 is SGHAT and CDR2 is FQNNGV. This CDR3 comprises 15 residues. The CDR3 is CASSLDGTGQETQYF. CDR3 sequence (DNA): TGTGCCAGCAGCTTAGATGGGACAGGGCAAGAGACCCAGTACTTC.

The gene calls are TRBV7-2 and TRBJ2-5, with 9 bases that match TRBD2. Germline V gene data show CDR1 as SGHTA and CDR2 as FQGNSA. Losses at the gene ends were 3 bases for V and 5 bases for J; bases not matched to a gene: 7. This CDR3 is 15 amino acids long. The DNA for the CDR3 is TGTGCCAGCAGCTTCAAGGTAGCGGGAGATGAGACCCAGTACTTC. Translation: CASSFKVAGDETQYF.

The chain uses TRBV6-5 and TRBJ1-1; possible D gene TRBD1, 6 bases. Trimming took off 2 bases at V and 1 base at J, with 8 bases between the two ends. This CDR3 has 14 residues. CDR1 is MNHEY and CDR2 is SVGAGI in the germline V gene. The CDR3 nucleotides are TGTGCCAGCAGTTACATGGGGGCGAACACTGAAGCTTTCTTT. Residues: CASSYMGANTEAFF.

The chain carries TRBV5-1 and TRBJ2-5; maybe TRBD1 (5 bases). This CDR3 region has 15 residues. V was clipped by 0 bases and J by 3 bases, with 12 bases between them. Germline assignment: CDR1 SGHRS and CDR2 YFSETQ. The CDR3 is CASSLGSQGKETQYF. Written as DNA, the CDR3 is TGCGCCAGCAGCTTGGGATCGCAGGGCAAAGAGACCCAGTACTTC.

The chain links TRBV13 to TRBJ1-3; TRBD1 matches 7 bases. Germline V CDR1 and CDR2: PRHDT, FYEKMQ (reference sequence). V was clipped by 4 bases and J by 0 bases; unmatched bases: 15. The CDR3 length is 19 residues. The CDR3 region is CASSSYRDRFQYSGNTIYF. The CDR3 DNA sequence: TGTGCCAGCAGCTCCTACCGGGACAGATTTCAATACTCTGGAAACACCATATATTTT.